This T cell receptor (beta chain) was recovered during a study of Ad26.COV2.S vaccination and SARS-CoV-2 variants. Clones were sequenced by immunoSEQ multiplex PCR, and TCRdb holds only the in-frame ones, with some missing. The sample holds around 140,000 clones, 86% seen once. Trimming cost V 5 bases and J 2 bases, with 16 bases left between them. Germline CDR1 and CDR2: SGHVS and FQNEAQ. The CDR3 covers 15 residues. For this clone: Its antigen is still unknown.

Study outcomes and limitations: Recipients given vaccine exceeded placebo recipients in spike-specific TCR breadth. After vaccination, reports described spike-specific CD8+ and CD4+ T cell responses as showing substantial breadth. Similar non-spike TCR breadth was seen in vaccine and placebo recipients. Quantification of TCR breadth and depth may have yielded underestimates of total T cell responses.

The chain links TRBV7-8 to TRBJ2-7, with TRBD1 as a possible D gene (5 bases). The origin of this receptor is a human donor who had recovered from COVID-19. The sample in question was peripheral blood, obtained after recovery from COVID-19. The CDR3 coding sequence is TGTGCCAGCAGCCCCAGACCAACAGGACCCTACGAGCAGTACTTC. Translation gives CASSPRPTGPYEQYF.